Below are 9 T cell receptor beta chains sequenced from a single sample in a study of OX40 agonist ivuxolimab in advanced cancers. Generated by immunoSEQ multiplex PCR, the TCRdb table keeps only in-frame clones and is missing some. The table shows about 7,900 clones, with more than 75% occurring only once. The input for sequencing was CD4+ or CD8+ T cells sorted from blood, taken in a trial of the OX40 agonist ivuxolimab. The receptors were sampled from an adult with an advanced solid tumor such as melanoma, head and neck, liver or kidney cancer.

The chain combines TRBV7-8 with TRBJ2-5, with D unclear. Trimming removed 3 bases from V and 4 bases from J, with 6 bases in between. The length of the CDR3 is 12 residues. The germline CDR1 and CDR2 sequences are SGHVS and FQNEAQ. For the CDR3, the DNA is TGTGCCAGCAGCTTCCTACCAGAGACCCAGTACTTC. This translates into CASSFLPETQYF.

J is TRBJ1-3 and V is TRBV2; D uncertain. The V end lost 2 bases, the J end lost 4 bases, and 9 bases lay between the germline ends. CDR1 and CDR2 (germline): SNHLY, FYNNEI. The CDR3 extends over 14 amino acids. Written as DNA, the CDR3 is TGTGCCAGCAGTGAATCAGGCTCAGGAAACACCATATATTTT. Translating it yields CASSESGSGNTIYF.

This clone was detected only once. CDR3 loop: CASSFEDQETQYF. As DNA, the CDR3 is TGTGCCAGCAGCTTTGAGGATCAAGAGACCCAGTACTTC. J is TRBJ2-5 and V is TRBV7-8; D not certain. The CDR3 has 13 amino acids. The V gene lost 3 bases and the J gene lost 2 bases, with 7 bases spanning the gap. Germline CDR1 is SGHVS and CDR2 is FQNEAQ. Full variable domain (rest looked up from reference TRBV7-8 and TRBJ2-5): GAGVSQSPRYKVAKRGQDVALRCDPISGHVSLFWYQQALGQGPEFLTYFQNEAQLDKSGLPSDRFFAERPEGSVSTLKIQRTQQEDSAVYLCASSFEDQETQYFGPGTRLLVL.

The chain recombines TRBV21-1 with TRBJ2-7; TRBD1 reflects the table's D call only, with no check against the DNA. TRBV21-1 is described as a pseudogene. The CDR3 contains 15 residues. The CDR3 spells CASSKDRTVLYEQYF. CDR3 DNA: TGTGCCAGCAGCAAAGACAGAACAGTGCTCTACGAGCAGTACTTC.

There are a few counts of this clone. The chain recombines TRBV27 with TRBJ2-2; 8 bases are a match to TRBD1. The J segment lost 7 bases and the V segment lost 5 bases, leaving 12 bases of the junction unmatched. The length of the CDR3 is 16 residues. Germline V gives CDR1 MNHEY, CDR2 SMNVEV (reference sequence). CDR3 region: CASSLYPGQVGGELFF. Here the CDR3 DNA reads TGTGCCAGCAGTCTATACCCGGGACAGGTTGGCGGGGAGCTGTTTTTT.

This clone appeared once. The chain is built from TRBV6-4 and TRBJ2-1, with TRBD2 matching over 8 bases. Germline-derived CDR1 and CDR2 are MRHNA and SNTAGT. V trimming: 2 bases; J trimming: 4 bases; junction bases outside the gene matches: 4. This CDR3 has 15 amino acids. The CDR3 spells CASSDRAGDYNEQFF. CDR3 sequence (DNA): TGTGCCAGCAGTGACCGAGCGGGGGATTACAATGAGCAGTTCTTC.

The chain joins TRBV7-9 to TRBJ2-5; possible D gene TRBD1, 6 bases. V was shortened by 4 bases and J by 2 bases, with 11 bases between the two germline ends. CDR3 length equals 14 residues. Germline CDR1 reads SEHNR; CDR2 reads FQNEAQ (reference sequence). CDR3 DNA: TGTGCCAGCAGCTCTTCGACAGGACAAGAGACCCAGTACTTC. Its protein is CASSSSTGQETQYF.

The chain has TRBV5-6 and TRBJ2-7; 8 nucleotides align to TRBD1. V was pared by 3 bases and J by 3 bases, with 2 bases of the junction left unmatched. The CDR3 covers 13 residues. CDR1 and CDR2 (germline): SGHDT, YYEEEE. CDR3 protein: CASSWTGFYEQYF. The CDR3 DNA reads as TGTGCCAGCAGCTGGACAGGGTTCTACGAGCAGTACTTC.

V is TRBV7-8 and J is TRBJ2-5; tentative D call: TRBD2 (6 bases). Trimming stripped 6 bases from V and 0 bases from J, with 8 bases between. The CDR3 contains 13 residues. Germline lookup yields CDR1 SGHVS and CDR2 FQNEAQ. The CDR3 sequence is CASSGEDQETQYF. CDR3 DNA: TGTGCCAGCAGTGGGGAGGACCAAGAGACCCAGTACTTC.